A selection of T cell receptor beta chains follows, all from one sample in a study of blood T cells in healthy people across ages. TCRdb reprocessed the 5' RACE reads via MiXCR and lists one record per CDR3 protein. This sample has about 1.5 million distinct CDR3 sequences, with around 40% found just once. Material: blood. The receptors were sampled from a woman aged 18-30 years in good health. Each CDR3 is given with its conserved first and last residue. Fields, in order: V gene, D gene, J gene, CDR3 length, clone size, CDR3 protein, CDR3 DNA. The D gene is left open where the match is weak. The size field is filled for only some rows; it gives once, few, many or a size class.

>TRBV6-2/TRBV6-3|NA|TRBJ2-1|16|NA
CASSYNRFSPYNEQFF
TGTGCCAGCAGTTACAACCGCTTCTCTCCCTACAATGAGCAGTTCTTC
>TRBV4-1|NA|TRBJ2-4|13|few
CASSQPLGNIQYF
TGCGCCAGCAGCCAACCTCTCGGAAACATTCAGTACTTC
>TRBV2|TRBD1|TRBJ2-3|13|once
CASMGQGIDTQYF
TGTGCCAGCATGGGACAGGGAATAGATACGCAGTATTTT
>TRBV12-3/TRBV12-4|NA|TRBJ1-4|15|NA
CASSSTDSDNEKLFF
TGTGCCAGCAGTTCGACAGATTCCGATAATGAAAAACTGTTTTTT
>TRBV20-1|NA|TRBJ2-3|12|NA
CSAPWPTDTQYF
TGCAGTGCCCCCTGGCCCACAGATACGCAGTATTTT
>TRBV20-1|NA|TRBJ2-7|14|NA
CSATGGDSSYEQYF
TGCAGTGCTACTGGGGGGGACAGCTCCTACGAGCAGTACTTC
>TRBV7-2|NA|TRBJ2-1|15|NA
CASSLLGRNKNEQFF
TGTGCCAGCAGCTTATTGGGCCGGAATAAAAATGAGCAGTTCTTC
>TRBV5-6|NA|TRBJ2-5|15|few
CASSFLRRNQETQYF
TGTGCCAGCAGCTTTCTCCGGCGCAATCAAGAGACCCAGTACTTC
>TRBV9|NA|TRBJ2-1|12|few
CASSGLGSEQFF
TGTGCCAGCAGCGGCTTGGGTAGTGAGCAGTTCTTC
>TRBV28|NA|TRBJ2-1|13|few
CASSVRGHNEQFF
TGTGCCAGCAGTGTAAGGGGACACAATGAGCAGTTCTTC
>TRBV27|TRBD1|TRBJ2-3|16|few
CASKRDRGRGTDTQYF
TGTGCCAGCAAACGGGACAGGGGAAGGGGTACAGATACGCAGTATTTT
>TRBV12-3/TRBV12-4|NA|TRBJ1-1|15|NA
CASTPFRGVNTEAFF
TGTGCCAGCACCCCCTTTAGGGGGGTGAACACTGAAGCTTTCTTT
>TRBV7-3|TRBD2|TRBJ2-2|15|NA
CASSSVAGGFGELFF
TGTGCCAGCAGCTCCGTGGCGGGAGGGTTCGGGGAGCTGTTTTTT
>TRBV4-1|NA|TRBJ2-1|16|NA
CASSRVGWDAYNEQFF
TGCGCCAGCAGCCGAGTAGGGTGGGATGCCTACAATGAGCAGTTCTTC
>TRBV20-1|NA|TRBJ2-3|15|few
CSAPGAGARTDTQYF
TGCAGTGCGCCCGGCGCGGGGGCTCGCACAGATACGCAGTATTTT
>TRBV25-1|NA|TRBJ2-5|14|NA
CASGGRVSYNEQYF
TGTGCCAGCGGTGGTAGGGTGAGCTACAATGAGCAGTACTTC
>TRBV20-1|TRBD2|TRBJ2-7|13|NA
CSASLAGKYEQYF
TGCAGTGCTAGCCTAGCGGGAAAATACGAGCAGTACTTC
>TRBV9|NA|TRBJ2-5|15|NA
CASSVAGDSYTEQYF
TGTGCCAGCAGCGTAGCGGGAGATTCCTACACTGAGCAGTACTTC
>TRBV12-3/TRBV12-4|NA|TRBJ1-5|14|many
CASSQSGGNQPQHF
TGTGCCAGCAGCCAGTCCGGCGGCAATCAGCCCCAGCATTTT
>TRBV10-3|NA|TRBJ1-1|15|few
CAISDPGASNTEAFF
TGTGCCATCAGTGACCCGGGGGCGAGTAACACTGAAGCTTTCTTT
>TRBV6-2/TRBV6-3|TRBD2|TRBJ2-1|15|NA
CASSFLPSGRFEQFF
TGTGCCAGCAGTTTTCTTCCTAGCGGGAGGTTTGAGCAGTTCTTC
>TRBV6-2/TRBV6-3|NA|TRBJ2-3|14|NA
CASSLEVGADTQYF
TGTGCCAGCAGTTTAGAGGTCGGCGCAGATACGCAGTATTTT
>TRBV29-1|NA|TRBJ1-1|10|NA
CSVVLAEAFF
TGCAGCGTCGTGTTGGCTGAAGCTTTCTTT
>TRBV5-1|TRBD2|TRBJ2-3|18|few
CASSLLSGLAARTDTQYF
TGCGCCAGCAGCTTGCTTAGTGGACTAGCGGCCCGCACAGATACGCAGTATTTT
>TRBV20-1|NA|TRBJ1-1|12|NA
CSAEALGTEAFF
TGCAGTGCTGAAGCCCTGGGGACTGAAGCTTTCTTT
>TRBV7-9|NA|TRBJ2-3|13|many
CASSSPNTDTQYF
TGTGCCAGCAGCTCCCCCAACACAGATACGCAGTATTTT
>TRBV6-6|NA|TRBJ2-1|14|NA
CASSSPLGAGEQFF
TGTGCCAGCAGTTCCCCTCTGGGGGCCGGGGAGCAGTTCTTC
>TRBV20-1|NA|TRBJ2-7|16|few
CSASKTGGGKRYEQYF
TGCAGTGCTAGTAAGACCGGAGGGGGAAAACGCTACGAGCAGTACTTC
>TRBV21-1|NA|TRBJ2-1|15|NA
CASSKVPGPYNEQFF
TGTGCCAGCAGCAAAGTTCCAGGGCCCTACAATGAGCAGTTCTTC
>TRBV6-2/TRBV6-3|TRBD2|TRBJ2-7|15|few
CASSYEGTSGDEQYF
TGTGCCAGCAGTTACGAAGGGACTAGCGGCGACGAGCAGTACTTC
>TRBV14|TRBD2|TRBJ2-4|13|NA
CASSQSTGGIQYF
TGTGCCAGCAGCCAAAGTACGGGGGGCATTCAGTACTTC
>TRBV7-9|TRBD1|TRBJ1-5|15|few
CASSYGTGYHQPQHF
TGTGCCAGCAGCTACGGGACAGGGTACCATCAGCCCCAGCATTTT
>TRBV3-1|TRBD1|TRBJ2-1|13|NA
CASRGTGEETQFF
TGTGCCAGCAGAGGAACAGGGGAAGAGACCCAGTTCTTC
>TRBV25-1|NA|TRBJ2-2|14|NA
CASSDPRGPGELFF
TGTGCCAGCAGTGACCCCCGGGGGCCCGGGGAGCTGTTTTTT
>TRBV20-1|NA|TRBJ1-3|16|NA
CSATRSRRTSGNTIYF
TGCAGTGCCACCAGAAGTAGGCGGACTTCTGGAAACACCATATATTTT
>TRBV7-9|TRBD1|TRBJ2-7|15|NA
CASSLGQGVLDEQYF
TGTGCCAGCAGCCTGGGACAGGGAGTACTTGACGAGCAGTACTTC
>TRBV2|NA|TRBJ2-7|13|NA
CASRASYQEAQYF
TGTGCCAGCAGGGCTAGCTACCAAGAGGCCCAGTACTTC